Presented here are 27 T cell receptor beta chains from one specimen sequenced in a study of blood T cell repertoires in COVID-19. TCRdb keeps only in-frame clones here, not all; method: immunoSEQ multiplex PCR. The sample comprises a few hundred thousand clones, approximately 82% of which are singletons, and 5% rests with the top ten. Specimen: PBMCs or T cells enriched from blood (not recorded which). Source of these receptors: a man aged 35 to 55 who had been exposed to COVID-19.

The chain combines TRBV5-1 with TRBJ2-5; 12 nucleotides agree with TRBD2. The V gene's germline CDR1 is SGHRS and CDR2 YFSETQ. With 0 bases clipped from V and 0 bases from J, the junction kept 6 bases outside the gene matches. This CDR3 region has 18 residues. The CDR3 nucleotides read TGCGCCAGCAGCTTGGCCGCGGGACTAGCGGGCCACCAAGAGACCCAGTACTTC. It encodes CASSLAAGLAGHQETQYF.

The chain is built from TRBV7-9 and TRBJ2-1; 10 bases match TRBD2. This CDR3 comprises 15 residues. Germline V gives CDR1 SEHNR, CDR2 FQNEAQ (reference sequence). Trimming at V came to 2 bases and at J to 4 bases, leaving 2 bases not matched to a gene. The chain's CDR3 is CASSLLAGEYNEQFF. The CDR3 DNA reads TGTGCCAGCAGCTTACTAGCGGGAGAGTACAATGAGCAGTTCTTC.

This clone was counted a single time. The V and J genes are TRBV3-1 (or the pseudogene TRBV3-2) and TRBJ1-3, with D uncertain. Germline assignment: CDR1 LGHDT and CDR2 YNNKEL (reference sequence). V gave up 6 bases and J gave up 0 bases, with 6 bases separating them. The CDR3 consists of 13 residues. The CDR3 protein is CASRAHSGNTIYF. The CDR3 DNA reads TGTGCCAGCAGGGCACACTCTGGAAACACCATATATTTT.

The CDR3 region is CASSQMRAGGGETQYF. Here the CDR3 DNA reads TGTGCCAGCAGCCAAATGAGAGCGGGTGGCGGAGAGACCCAGTACTTC. J is TRBJ2-5 and V is TRBV14, with D possibly TRBD2 on 6 matching bases. Per the germline V gene, CDR1 is SGHDN and CDR2 is FVKESK. The CDR3 is made up of 16 amino acids. Trimming removed 2 bases at V and 4 bases at J, with 17 bases between.

CDR3 amino acids: CASSNMTGGRKTQYF. As DNA, the CDR3 is TGTGCCAGCAGCAATATGACAGGGGGCAGGAAGACCCAGTACTTC. This chain joins TRBV7-9 and TRBJ2-5; 10 bases map to TRBD1. There are 15 residues in the CDR3. V lost 5 bases to trimming and J lost 6 bases; unmatched junction nucleotides: 9. The germline V gene has CDR1 SEHNR and CDR2 FQNEAQ (reference sequence).

This chain links TRBV19 with TRBJ1-3; the D is unclear. The CDR3 is 13 residues long. Between the trimmed V and J ends, which lost 4 bases and 4 bases, there was a span of 8 bases. Germline assignment: CDR1 LNHDA and CDR2 SQIVND (reference sequence). Here the CDR3 DNA reads TGTGCCAGTAGTAAAGCGACGGGAAACACCATATATTTT. As protein: CASSKATGNTIYF. Full variable domain (outside the CDR3, taken from reference TRBV19 and TRBJ1-3): DGGITQSPKYLFRKEGQNVTLSCEQNLNHDAMYWYRQDPGQGLRLIYYSQIVNDFQKGDIAEGYSVSREKKESFPLTVTSAQKNPTAFYLCASSKATGNTIYFGEGSWLTVV.

This clone showed up just once. V gene TRBV5-1 combines with J gene TRBJ2-7; D call uncertain. CDR3 length: 14 amino acids. Deletions cut 4 bases from V and 7 bases from J, with 18 bases between. The V gene's germline CDR1 is SGHRS and CDR2 YFSETQ. CDR3 nucleotide sequence: TGCGCCAGCAGCCTGCAAACAACAGCTACTGAGCAGTACTTC. The encoded protein is CASSLQTTATEQYF.

The chain carries TRBV28 and TRBJ1-1; 8 nucleotides match TRBD1. V shed 5 bases, J shed 3 bases, and the junction held 8 bases outside the gene matches. This CDR3 is 15 amino acids long. The germline V gene encodes CDR1 MDHEN and CDR2 SYDVKM. The CDR3 DNA sequence: TGTGCCAGCAGTCAGACAGGGGCGGTTGACACTGAAGCTTTCTTT. Its translation is CASSQTGAVDTEAFF.

The chain links TRBV15 to TRBJ2-2; 10 nucleotides agree with TRBD1. Losses at the gene ends were 4 bases for V and 6 bases for J; bases not matched to a gene: 2. This CDR3 contains 14 residues. Germline CDR1 LNHNV, CDR2 YYDKDF (reference sequence). CDR3: CATSTDRGAGELFF. The CDR3 nucleotides are TGTGCCACCAGCACGGACAGGGGGGCCGGGGAGCTGTTTTTT.

The V call is TRBV4-2, the J call TRBJ2-7; 8 nucleotides agree with TRBD2. Trimming took 0 bases from V and 7 from J; bases not matched to a gene: 20. The CDR3 extends over 19 amino acids. The germline gives CDR1 LGHNA, CDR2 YNFKEQ. The CDR3 region has the DNA TGTGCCAGCAGCCAAGATCTTTCGAGGGCGGGAGGACCGAAGGGGGAGCAGTACTTC. Its translation: CASSQDLSRAGGPKGEQYF.

The chain has TRBV11-2 and TRBJ2-1; 10 bases are a match to TRBD2. CDR3 length: 16 residues. Trimming removed 5 bases from V and 0 bases from J; junction bases left unmatched: 4. Germline V gene lookup returns CDR1 SGHAT and CDR2 FQNNGV. The CDR3 here is CASSRRLAGSYNEQFF. The CDR3 nucleotides are TGTGCCAGCAGCCGCAGACTAGCGGGCTCCTACAATGAGCAGTTCTTC. The variable domain in full, completed from reference TRBV11-2 and TRBJ2-1, reads EAGVAQSPRYKIIEKRQSVAFWCNPISGHATLYWYQQILGQGPKLLIQFQNNGVVDDSQLPKDRFSAERLKGVDSTLKIQPAKLEDSAVYLCASSRRLAGSYNEQFFGPGTRLTVL.

The CDR3 protein is CAISGTTSYEQYF. The CDR3 coding sequence is TGTGCCATCAGTGGGACTACCTCCTACGAGCAGTACTTC. The chain combines TRBV10-3 with TRBJ2-7; D possibly corresponds to TRBD2 (6 bases). This CDR3 contains 13 residues. V was trimmed by 4 bases and J by 0 bases, leaving 7 bases between them. CDR1 and CDR2 (germline): ENHRY, SYGVKD.

The rearrangement links TRBV5-1 to TRBJ2-4, with D perhaps matching TRBD1 (5 bases). Per the germline V gene, CDR1 is SGHRS and CDR2 is YFSETQ. The V and J ends lost 5 bases and 0 bases respectively, with 9 bases between them. The CDR3 is 14 amino acids. The CDR3 is CASRQELAKNIQYF. In DNA form, the CDR3 reads TGCGCCAGCAGACAGGAACTAGCCAAAAACATTCAGTACTTC.

V usage is TRBV19 and J usage is TRBJ1-1; the match to TRBD1 covers 8 bases. The germline V gene has CDR1 LNHDA and CDR2 SQIVND (reference sequence). The CDR3 consists of 16 residues. Trimming at V came to 9 bases and at J to 2 bases, leaving 14 bases not matched to a gene. The CDR3 DNA reads as TGTGCCAGCCTAGACAGGGGCGAGGGGTATAACACTGAAGCTTTCTTT. This translates into CASLDRGEGYNTEAFF.

The genes are TRBV2 and TRBJ2-5; D gene unclear. Germline values: CDR1 SNHLY, CDR2 FYNNEI. The V gene lost 1 base and the J gene lost 0 bases, with 15 bases spanning the gap. There are 17 residues in the CDR3. The CDR3 is CASSEGIADWHQETQYF. The CDR3 coding sequence is TGTGCCAGCAGTGAAGGCATTGCCGACTGGCACCAAGAGACCCAGTACTTC.

The CDR3: CASRLDGRHSGVGETQYF. CDR3 nucleotides: TGTGCAAGTCGCTTAGACGGTCGGCACTCAGGGGTTGGGGAGACCCAGTACTTC. The chain carries TRBV12-2 and TRBJ2-5; TRBD1, the table's D call, was not compared with the DNA. TRBV12-2 is a pseudogene segment. The CDR3 loop spans 18 amino acids.

The chain joins TRBV6-4 to TRBJ1-2; D is possibly TRBD1 (5 bases). This CDR3 is built from 12 residues. Germline lookup yields CDR1 MRHNA and CDR2 SNTAGT. With 9 bases removed from V and 7 bases from J, the gap between germline ends came to 15 bases. CDR3 bases: TGTGCCAGTCGTCGCAGGGCTGCTGGCTACACCTTC. This gives the protein CASRRRAAGYTF.

In this sample, this clone turned up once. The CDR3 coding sequence is TGTGCCACCAGTGCAACAGTCGGGCGAGGGGCGCGGGGCACTGAAGCTTTCTTT. It is translated as CATSATVGRGARGTEAFF. V gene TRBV24-1 combines with J gene TRBJ1-1, with D possibly TRBD1 on 5 matching bases. Germline assignment: CDR1 KGHDR and CDR2 SFDVKD. The CDR3 is 18 residues long. V was cut by 5 bases and J by 4 bases, with 25 bases left in between.

The V and J genes are TRBV2 and TRBJ2-4; D gene ambiguous. CDR1 SNHLY and CDR2 FYNNEI come from the germline V gene. The CDR3 runs 14 residues. The ends were cut back, 3 bases at V and 6 bases at J, with 12 bases in the middle. CDR3 in DNA: TGTGCCAGCAGTGAGGCTGAGGCGTTAAACATTCAGTACTTC. Protein: CASSEAEALNIQYF.

The V call is TRBV5-1, the J call TRBJ2-1; possibly TRBD1 for D (5 bases). In germline, CDR1 is SGHRS, CDR2 YFSETQ. CDR3 length equals 12 residues. Trimming took off 5 bases at V and 8 bases at J, with 11 bases between the two ends. The CDR3 DNA follows: TGCGCCAGCAGACAGGATTCCCATGAGCAGTTCTTC. Amino acid sequence: CASRQDSHEQFF.

V is TRBV6-5 and J is TRBJ2-7; 11 nucleotides line up with TRBD1. Per the germline V gene, CDR1 is MNHEY and CDR2 is SVGAGI. V was clipped by 11 bases and J by 4 bases; unmatched bases: 7. The length of the CDR3 is 13 residues. This CDR3 is CAAGDRGIYEQYF. The CDR3 DNA sequence: TGTGCCGCCGGGGACAGGGGGATTTACGAGCAGTACTTC.

In its sample, this clone was seen a few times. The rearrangement links TRBV18 to TRBJ1-1; D unresolved. Trimming removed 4 bases at V and 1 base at J, with 7 bases between. This CDR3 contains 13 residues. Germline CDR1 reads KGHSH; CDR2 reads LQKENI. CDR3 coding DNA: TGTGCCAGCTCACTCGGGTGGAACACTGAAGCTTTCTTT. It specifies CASSLGWNTEAFF.

J is TRBJ2-1 and V is TRBV3-1 (or the pseudogene TRBV3-2); TRBD1 might be the D (5 bases). The CDR3 has 15 amino acids. V gave up 6 bases and J gave up 8 bases, with 20 bases separating them. From germline, CDR1 is LGHDT and CDR2 YNNKEL (reference sequence). In DNA, the CDR3 is TGTGCCAGCAGTCGACAGCCCCTCACTTCAGATGAGCAGTTCTTC. It is translated as CASSRQPLTSDEQFF.

Here the CDR3 DNA reads TGTGCCAGCAGCTTCTCCTACGAGCAGTACTTC. This gives the protein CASSFSYEQYF. The chain carries TRBV2 and TRBJ2-7, with unresolved D. Trimming pared 6 bases from V and 0 bases from J, leaving 3 bases between. CDR3 size: 11 residues. The germline gives CDR1 SNHLY, CDR2 FYNNEI.

CDR3 protein: CASSSRNTQYF. CDR3 DNA sequence: TGTGCCAGCAGTTCCAGGAATACGCAGTATTTT. The chain joins TRBV28 to TRBJ2-3; unclear D gene. V lost 4 bases and J 7 bases, leaving 6 bases between the germline ends. This CDR3 spans 11 amino acids. The germline CDR1 and CDR2 sequences are MDHEN and SYDVKM.

V gene TRBV5-4 combines with J gene TRBJ2-5, with 8 positions matching TRBD2. From germline, CDR1 is SGHNT and CDR2 YYREEE (reference sequence). With V trimmed by 2 bases and J by 1 base, 1 base remained unmatched. This CDR3 spans 14 amino acids. CDR3 sequence reads: CASSFTSGQETQYF. In DNA form, the CDR3 reads TGTGCCAGCAGCTTTACTAGCGGCCAAGAGACCCAGTACTTC.

The chain carries TRBV19 and TRBJ2-6; D is unresolved. Trimming took off 7 bases at V and 3 bases at J, with 16 bases between the two ends. This CDR3 has 16 amino acids. Germline V lookup: CDR1 LNHDA, CDR2 SQIVND (reference sequence). The CDR3 DNA sequence: TGTGCCAGTAAGTTCGTGGGCTTGAGTGGGGCCAACGTCCTGACTTTC. It encodes CASKFVGLSGANVLTF.